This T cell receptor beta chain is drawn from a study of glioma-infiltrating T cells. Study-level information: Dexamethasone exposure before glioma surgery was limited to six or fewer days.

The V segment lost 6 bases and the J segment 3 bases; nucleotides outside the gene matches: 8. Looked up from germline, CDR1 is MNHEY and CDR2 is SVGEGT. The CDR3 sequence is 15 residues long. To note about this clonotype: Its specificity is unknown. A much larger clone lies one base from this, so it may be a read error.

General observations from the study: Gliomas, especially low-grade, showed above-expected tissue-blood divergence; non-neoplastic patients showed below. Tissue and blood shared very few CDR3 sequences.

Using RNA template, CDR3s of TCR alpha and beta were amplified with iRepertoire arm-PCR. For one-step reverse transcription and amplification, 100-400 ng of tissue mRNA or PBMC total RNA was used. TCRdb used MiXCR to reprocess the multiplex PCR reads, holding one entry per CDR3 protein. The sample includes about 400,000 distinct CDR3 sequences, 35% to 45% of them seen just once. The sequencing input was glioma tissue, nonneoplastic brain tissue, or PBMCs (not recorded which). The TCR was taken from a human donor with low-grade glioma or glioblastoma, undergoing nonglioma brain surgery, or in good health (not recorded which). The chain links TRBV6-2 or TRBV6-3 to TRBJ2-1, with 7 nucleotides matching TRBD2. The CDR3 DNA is TGTGCCAGCAGCCTGAGGGCGGGAGACTACAATGAGCAGTTCTTC. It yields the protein CASSLRAGDYNEQFF.